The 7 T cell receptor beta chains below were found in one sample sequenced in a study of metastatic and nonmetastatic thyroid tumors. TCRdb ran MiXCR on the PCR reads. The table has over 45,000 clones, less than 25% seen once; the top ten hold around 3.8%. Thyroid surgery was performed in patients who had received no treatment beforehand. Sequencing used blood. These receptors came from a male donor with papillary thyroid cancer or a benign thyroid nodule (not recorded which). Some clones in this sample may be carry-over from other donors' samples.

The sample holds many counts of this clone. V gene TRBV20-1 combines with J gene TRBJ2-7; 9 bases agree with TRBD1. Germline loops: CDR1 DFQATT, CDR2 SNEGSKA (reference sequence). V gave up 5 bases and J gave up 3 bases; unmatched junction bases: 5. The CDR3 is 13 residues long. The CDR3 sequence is CSAPGQGNYEQYF. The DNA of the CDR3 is TGCAGTGCTCCGGGACAGGGAAACTACGAGCAGTACTTC.

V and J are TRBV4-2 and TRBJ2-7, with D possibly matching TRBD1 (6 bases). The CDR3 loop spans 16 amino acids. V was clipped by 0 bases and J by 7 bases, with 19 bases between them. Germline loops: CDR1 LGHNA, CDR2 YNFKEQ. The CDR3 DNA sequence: TGTGCCAGCAGCCAAGAGGGGGCGGTGGGGGTTTATGAGCAGTACTTC. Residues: CASSQEGAVGVYEQYF.

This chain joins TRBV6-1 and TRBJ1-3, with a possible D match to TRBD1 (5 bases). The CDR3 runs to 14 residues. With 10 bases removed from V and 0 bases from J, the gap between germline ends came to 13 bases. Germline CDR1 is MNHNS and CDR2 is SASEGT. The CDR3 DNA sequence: TGTGCCACCGCGGGGGAGGCCTCTGGAAACACCATATATTTT. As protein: CATAGEASGNTIYF.

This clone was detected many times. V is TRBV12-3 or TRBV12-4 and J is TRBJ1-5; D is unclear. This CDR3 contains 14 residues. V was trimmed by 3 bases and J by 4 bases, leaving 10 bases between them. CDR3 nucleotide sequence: TGTGCCAGCAGTTTGTCCGGAGGGAATCAGCCCCAGCATTTT. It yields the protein CASSLSGGNQPQHF.

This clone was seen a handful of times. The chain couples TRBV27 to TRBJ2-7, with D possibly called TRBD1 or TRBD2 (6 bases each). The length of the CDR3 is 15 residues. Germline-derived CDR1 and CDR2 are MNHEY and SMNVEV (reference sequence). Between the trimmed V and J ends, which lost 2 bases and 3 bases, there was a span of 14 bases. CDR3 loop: CASSLGGTWDYEQYF. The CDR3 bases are TGTGCCAGCAGTTTAGGCGGGACATGGGACTACGAGCAGTACTTC.

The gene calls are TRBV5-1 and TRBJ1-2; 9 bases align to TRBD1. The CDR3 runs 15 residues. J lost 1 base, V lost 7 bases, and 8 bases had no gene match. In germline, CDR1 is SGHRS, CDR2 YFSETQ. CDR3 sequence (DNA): TGCGCCAGCCGACGGACAGGGGATATTAACTATGGCTACACCTTC. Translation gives CASRRTGDINYGYTF.

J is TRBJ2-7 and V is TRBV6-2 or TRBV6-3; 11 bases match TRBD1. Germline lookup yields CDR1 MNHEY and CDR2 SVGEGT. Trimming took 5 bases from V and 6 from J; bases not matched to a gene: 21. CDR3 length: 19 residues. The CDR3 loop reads CASSPQVGTGGGSVSEQYF. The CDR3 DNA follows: TGTGCCAGCAGTCCCCAGGTCGGGACAGGGGGAGGGTCGGTTAGCGAGCAGTACTTC.